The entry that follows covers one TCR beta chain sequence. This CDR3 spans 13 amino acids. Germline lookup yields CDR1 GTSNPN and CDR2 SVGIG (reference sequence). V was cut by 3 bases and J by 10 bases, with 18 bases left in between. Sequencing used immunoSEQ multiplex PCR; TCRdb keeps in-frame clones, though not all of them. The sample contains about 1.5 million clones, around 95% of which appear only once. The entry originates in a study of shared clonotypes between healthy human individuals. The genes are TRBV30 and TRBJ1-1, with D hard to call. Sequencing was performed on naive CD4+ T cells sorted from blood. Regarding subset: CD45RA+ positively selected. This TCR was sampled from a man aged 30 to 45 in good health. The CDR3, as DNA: TGTGCCTGGAGGGGCCGAGACGGCAGCAGAGCTTTCTTT. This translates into CAWRGRDGSRAFF.